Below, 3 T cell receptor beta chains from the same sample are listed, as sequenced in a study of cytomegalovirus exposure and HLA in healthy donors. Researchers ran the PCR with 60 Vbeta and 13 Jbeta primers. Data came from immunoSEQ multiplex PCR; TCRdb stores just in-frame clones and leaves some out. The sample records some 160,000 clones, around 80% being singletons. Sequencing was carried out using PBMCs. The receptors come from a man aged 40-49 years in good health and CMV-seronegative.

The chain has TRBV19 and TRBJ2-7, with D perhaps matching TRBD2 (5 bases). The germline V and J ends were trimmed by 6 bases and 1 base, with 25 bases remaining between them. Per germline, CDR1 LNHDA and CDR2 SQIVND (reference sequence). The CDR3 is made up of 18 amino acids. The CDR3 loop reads CASSQLVGRRDSSYEQYF. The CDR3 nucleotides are TGTGCCAGTAGCCAGTTGGTGGGTCGCCGGGATTCTTCCTACGAGCAGTACTTC.

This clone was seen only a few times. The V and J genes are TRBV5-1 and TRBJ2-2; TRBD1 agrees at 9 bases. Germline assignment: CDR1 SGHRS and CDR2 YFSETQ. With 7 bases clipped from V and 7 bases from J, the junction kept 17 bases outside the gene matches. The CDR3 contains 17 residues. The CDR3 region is CASGGLGQGRSGGELFF. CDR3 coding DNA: TGCGCCAGCGGCGGCCTCGGACAGGGGCGGTCGGGCGGGGAGCTGTTTTTT.

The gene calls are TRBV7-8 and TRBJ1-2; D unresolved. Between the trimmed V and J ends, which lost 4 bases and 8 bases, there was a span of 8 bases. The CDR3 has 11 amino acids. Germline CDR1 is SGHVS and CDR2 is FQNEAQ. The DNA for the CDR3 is TGTGCCAGCAGCTCCCTGACAGGCTACACCTTC. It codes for CASSSLTGYTF.